This is a list of T cell receptor beta chains from one sample in a study of beta chain features in type 1 diabetes. TCRdb keeps only in-frame clones here, not all; method: immunoSEQ multiplex PCR. This sample yields approximately 50,000 clones, of which about 40% are seen a single time; roughly 1.5% belongs to the top ten. Sequencing used Tregs from blood. The receptors were gathered from a man younger than 40 with type 1 diabetes. The CDR3 runs from the conserved cysteine through the conserved F or W. Fields, in order: V gene, D gene, clone size, J gene, CDR3 protein, CDR3 DNA. The D gene is left open where the match is weak. Clone size is stated in some rows and not others, as once, few, many or a class when expanded.

V gene: TRBV6-1; D gene: TRBD1; clone size: few; J gene: TRBJ1-5; CDR3 protein: CASSAGTGANQPQHF; CDR3 DNA: TGTGCCAGCAGCGCCGGGACAGGGGCTAATCAGCCCCAGCATTTT
V gene: TRBV27; D gene: TRBD2; clone size: NA; J gene: TRBJ2-7; CDR3 protein: CASSLFGGRLTYEQYF; CDR3 DNA: TGTGCCAGCAGTTTATTTGGCGGGAGGCTAACCTACGAGCAGTACTTC
V gene: TRBV14; D gene: NA; clone size: NA; J gene: TRBJ2-2; CDR3 protein: CASSPLGQNTGELFF; CDR3 DNA: TGTGCCAGCAGCCCCCTCGGACAGAACACCGGGGAGCTGTTTTTT
V gene: TRBV4-2; D gene: NA; clone size: NA; J gene: TRBJ1-4; CDR3 protein: CASSPTGNDNEKLFF; CDR3 DNA: TGTGCCAGCAGCCCCACAGGGAACGATAATGAAAAACTGTTTTTT
V gene: TRBV28; D gene: TRBD1; clone size: NA; J gene: TRBJ2-3; CDR3 protein: CASSRQGAPDTQYF; CDR3 DNA: TGTGCCAGCAGCCGACAGGGGGCCCCAGATACGCAGTATTTT
V gene: TRBV20-1; D gene: NA; clone size: NA; J gene: TRBJ2-7; CDR3 protein: CSAHSGRVQYF; CDR3 DNA: TGCAGTGCTCATAGCGGCCGGGTGCAGTACTTC
V gene: TRBV5-5; D gene: NA; clone size: NA; J gene: TRBJ2-3; CDR3 protein: CASSLDPASSTDTQYF; CDR3 DNA: TGTGCCAGCAGCTTGGATCCTGCGTCTAGCACAGATACGCAGTATTTT
V gene: TRBV5-4; D gene: TRBD1; clone size: NA; J gene: TRBJ2-5; CDR3 protein: CASSSKGQRQETQYF; CDR3 DNA: TGTGCCAGCAGTTCGAAGGGACAGAGACAAGAGACCCAGTACTTC
V gene: TRBV5-1; D gene: NA; clone size: NA; J gene: TRBJ2-3; CDR3 protein: CASSLEPTTTDTQYF; CDR3 DNA: TGCGCCAGCAGCTTGGAACCTACTACGACAGATACGCAGTATTTT
V gene: TRBV5-1; D gene: NA; clone size: NA; J gene: TRBJ1-1; CDR3 protein: CASSFQGDTEAFF; CDR3 DNA: TGCGCCAGCAGCTTTCAAGGGGACACTGAAGCTTTCTTT
V gene: TRBV6-5; D gene: TRBD1; clone size: few; J gene: TRBJ1-6; CDR3 protein: CASSYVQGTSPLHF; CDR3 DNA: TGTGCCAGCAGTTACGTACAGGGGACCTCACCCCTCCACTTT
V gene: TRBV29-1; D gene: TRBD1; clone size: few; J gene: TRBJ2-7; CDR3 protein: CSIVTPGQGHEQYF; CDR3 DNA: TGCAGTATAGTGACGCCTGGACAGGGCCACGAGCAGTACTTC
V gene: TRBV7-8; D gene: NA; clone size: once; J gene: TRBJ2-7; CDR3 protein: CASSVGQRAYEQYF; CDR3 DNA: TGTGCCAGCAGCGTCGGACAGAGGGCCTACGAGCAGTACTTC
V gene: TRBV5-4; D gene: NA; clone size: NA; J gene: TRBJ1-2; CDR3 protein: CASSFQGSYGYTF; CDR3 DNA: TGTGCCAGCAGCTTTCAGGGCTCCTATGGCTACACCTTC
V gene: TRBV9; D gene: TRBD1; clone size: NA; J gene: TRBJ1-3; CDR3 protein: CASSGQGAGGNTIYF; CDR3 DNA: TGTGCCAGCAGCGGACAGGGGGCCGGGGGAAACACCATATATTTT
V gene: TRBV5-1; D gene: TRBD2; clone size: few; J gene: TRBJ2-1; CDR3 protein: CASSLARAGGSDYNEQFF; CDR3 DNA: TGCGCCAGCAGCTTGGCCCGTGCGGGAGGCTCTGATTACAATGAGCAGTTCTTC
V gene: TRBV25-1; D gene: NA; clone size: once; J gene: TRBJ2-5; CDR3 protein: CASAGPQETQYF; CDR3 DNA: TGTGCCAGTGCAGGGCCCCAAGAGACCCAGTACTTC
V gene: TRBV5-1; D gene: TRBD1; clone size: NA; J gene: TRBJ1-1; CDR3 protein: CASSLTGGVAFF; CDR3 DNA: TGCGCCAGCAGCTTGACAGGGGGCGTAGCTTTCTTT
V gene: TRBV5-1; D gene: NA; clone size: NA; J gene: TRBJ2-7; CDR3 protein: CASSLGLAGDEQYF; CDR3 DNA: TGCGCCAGCAGCTTGGGACTGGCCGGGGACGAGCAGTACTTC
V gene: TRBV28; D gene: TRBD2; clone size: few; J gene: TRBJ2-5; CDR3 protein: CASSWRLAGVETQYF; CDR3 DNA: TGTGCCAGCAGTTGGAGACTAGCGGGAGTAGAGACCCAGTACTTC
V gene: TRBV29-1; D gene: NA; clone size: NA; J gene: TRBJ2-7; CDR3 protein: CSVSSSPGSYEQYF; CDR3 DNA: TGCAGCGTCTCCTCTTCCCCGGGATCCTACGAGCAGTACTTC
V gene: TRBV27; D gene: TRBD1; clone size: NA; J gene: TRBJ1-5; CDR3 protein: CASSADREGYSNQPQHF; CDR3 DNA: TGTGCCAGCAGTGCGGACAGGGAGGGATATAGCAATCAGCCCCAGCATTTT
V gene: TRBV7-2; D gene: NA; clone size: few; J gene: TRBJ2-3; CDR3 protein: CASSIGTFASTDTQYF; CDR3 DNA: TGTGCCAGCAGTATCGGGACTTTTGCTAGCACAGATACGCAGTATTTT
V gene: TRBV6-6; D gene: TRBD1; clone size: NA; J gene: TRBJ1-5; CDR3 protein: CASRSTGVGNQPQHF; CDR3 DNA: TGTGCCAGCAGATCGACAGGGGTAGGCAATCAGCCCCAGCATTTT
V gene: TRBV4-1; D gene: TRBD2; clone size: NA; J gene: TRBJ2-3; CDR3 protein: CASSRGLAGGDTQYF; CDR3 DNA: TGCGCCAGCAGCCGGGGACTAGCGGGAGGTGATACGCAGTATTTT
V gene: TRBV28; D gene: NA; clone size: NA; J gene: TRBJ1-3; CDR3 protein: CASSSTGRTGNTIYF; CDR3 DNA: TGTGCCAGCAGTTCGACAGGACGGACTGGAAACACCATATATTTT
V gene: TRBV11-2; D gene: TRBD2; clone size: NA; J gene: TRBJ2-3; CDR3 protein: CASSLEAGGKYF; CDR3 DNA: TGTGCCAGCAGCTTAGAAGCGGGGGGAAAGTATTTT
V gene: TRBV7-9; D gene: TRBD2; clone size: few; J gene: TRBJ2-3; CDR3 protein: CASSGLAGQAQYF; CDR3 DNA: TGTGCCAGCAGCGGACTAGCGGGACAGGCGCAGTATTTT
V gene: TRBV5-8; D gene: NA; clone size: few; J gene: TRBJ1-5; CDR3 protein: CASSLTGGAQHF; CDR3 DNA: TGTGCCAGCAGCTTGACCGGAGGGGCCCAGCATTTT
V gene: TRBV5-1; D gene: NA; clone size: NA; J gene: TRBJ2-2; CDR3 protein: CASRSLGSGYPGELFF; CDR3 DNA: TGCGCCAGCAGGTCGCTGGGGTCAGGGTACCCCGGGGAGCTGTTTTTT
V gene: TRBV5-5; D gene: NA; clone size: NA; J gene: TRBJ1-1; CDR3 protein: CASSLQGIKESAFF; CDR3 DNA: TGTGCCAGCAGTTTGCAGGGAATAAAGGAGTCAGCTTTCTTT
V gene: TRBV6-5; D gene: NA; clone size: NA; J gene: TRBJ1-2; CDR3 protein: CASSTTDRWAGYTF; CDR3 DNA: TGTGCCAGCAGCACCACGGACAGATGGGCGGGCTACACCTTC
V gene: TRBV10-3; D gene: TRBD2; clone size: NA; J gene: TRBJ2-1; CDR3 protein: CAISEPGLAGVEQFF; CDR3 DNA: TGTGCCATCAGTGAGCCAGGACTAGCGGGTGTTGAGCAGTTCTTC
V gene: TRBV6-1; D gene: NA; clone size: NA; J gene: TRBJ2-2; CDR3 protein: CASSRRQEHGELFF; CDR3 DNA: TGTGCCAGCAGTCGAAGACAGGAGCACGGGGAGCTGTTTTTT
V gene: TRBV4-1; D gene: NA; clone size: NA; J gene: TRBJ1-5; CDR3 protein: CASSQDPGGNQPQHF; CDR3 DNA: TGCGCCAGCAGCCAAGACCCGGGAGGCAATCAGCCCCAGCATTTT
V gene: TRBV9; D gene: NA; clone size: NA; J gene: TRBJ2-5; CDR3 protein: CASSVGSGIGETQYF; CDR3 DNA: TGTGCCAGCAGCGTAGGATCAGGGATTGGGGAGACCCAGTACTTC
V gene: TRBV9; D gene: NA; clone size: NA; J gene: TRBJ1-2; CDR3 protein: CASSPDGNNYGYTF; CDR3 DNA: TGTGCCAGCAGCCCCGACGGGAATAACTATGGCTACACCTTC
V gene: TRBV6-1; D gene: NA; clone size: NA; J gene: TRBJ1-3; CDR3 protein: CASSAQKTVSGNTIYF; CDR3 DNA: TGTGCCAGCAGTGCACAAAAGACAGTCTCTGGAAACACCATATATTTT
V gene: TRBV7-3; D gene: TRBD1; clone size: few; J gene: TRBJ2-3; CDR3 protein: CASSLTGQGPDTQYF; CDR3 DNA: TGTGCCAGCAGCTTAACGGGACAGGGTCCAGATACGCAGTATTTT
V gene: TRBV19; D gene: NA; clone size: few; J gene: TRBJ1-1; CDR3 protein: CASSSGVNTEAFF; CDR3 DNA: TGTGCCAGTAGTTCAGGGGTGAACACTGAAGCTTTCTTT
V gene: TRBV7-8; D gene: TRBD2; clone size: few; J gene: TRBJ2-3; CDR3 protein: CASSPLTSGTTDTQYF; CDR3 DNA: TGTGCCAGCAGCCCCCTGACTAGCGGGACCACAGATACGCAGTATTTT
V gene: TRBV7-9; D gene: TRBD2; clone size: NA; J gene: TRBJ2-3; CDR3 protein: CASSLAGAFADTQYF; CDR3 DNA: TGTGCCAGCAGCTTGGCGGGAGCGTTCGCAGATACGCAGTATTTT
V gene: TRBV2; D gene: NA; clone size: NA; J gene: TRBJ2-7; CDR3 protein: CASSVDGRLNYDQYF; CDR3 DNA: TGTGCCAGCAGTGTTGACGGCAGACTGAACTACGACCAGTACTTC
V gene: TRBV11-2; D gene: TRBD2; clone size: few; J gene: TRBJ2-3; CDR3 protein: CASSSPAGGSSFRTDTQYF; CDR3 DNA: TGTGCCAGCAGCTCCCCCGCGGGAGGGTCCTCGTTTAGGACAGATACGCAGTATTTT
V gene: TRBV6-5; D gene: TRBD2; clone size: NA; J gene: TRBJ2-3; CDR3 protein: CASSFQRDTDTQYF; CDR3 DNA: TGTGCCAGCAGTTTCCAGCGGGACACAGATACGCAGTATTTT
V gene: TRBV19; D gene: TRBD1; clone size: NA; J gene: TRBJ2-7; CDR3 protein: CATPIIEDRLYEQYF; CDR3 DNA: TGTGCCACCCCCATTATTGAGGACAGGCTCTACGAGCAGTACTTC
V gene: TRBV7-9; D gene: NA; clone size: few; J gene: TRBJ2-1; CDR3 protein: CASSPRGLRYNEQFF; CDR3 DNA: TGTGCCAGCAGCCCCAGGGGATTACGATACAATGAGCAGTTCTTC
V gene: TRBV28; D gene: TRBD2; clone size: NA; J gene: TRBJ2-7; CDR3 protein: CATGLAGYEQYF; CDR3 DNA: TGTGCCACGGGACTAGCGGGTTACGAGCAGTACTTC